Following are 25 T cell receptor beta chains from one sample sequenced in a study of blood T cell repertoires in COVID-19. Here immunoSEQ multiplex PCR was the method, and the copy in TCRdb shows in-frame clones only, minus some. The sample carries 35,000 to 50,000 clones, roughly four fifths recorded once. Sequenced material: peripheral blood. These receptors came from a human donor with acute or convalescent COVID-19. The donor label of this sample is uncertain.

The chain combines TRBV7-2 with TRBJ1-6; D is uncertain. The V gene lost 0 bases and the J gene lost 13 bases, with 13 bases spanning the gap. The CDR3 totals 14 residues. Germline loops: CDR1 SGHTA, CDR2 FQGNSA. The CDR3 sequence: CASSLALARSPLHF. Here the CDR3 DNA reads TGTGCCAGCAGCTTAGCATTAGCACGCTCCCCCCTCCACTTT.

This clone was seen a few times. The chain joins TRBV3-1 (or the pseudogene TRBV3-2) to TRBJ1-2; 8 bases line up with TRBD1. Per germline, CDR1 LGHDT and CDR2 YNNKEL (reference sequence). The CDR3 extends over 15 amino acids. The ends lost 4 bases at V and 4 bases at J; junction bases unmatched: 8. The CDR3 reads CASSPSGQGGYGYTF. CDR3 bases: TGTGCCAGCAGCCCATCTGGACAGGGAGGCTATGGCTACACCTTC.

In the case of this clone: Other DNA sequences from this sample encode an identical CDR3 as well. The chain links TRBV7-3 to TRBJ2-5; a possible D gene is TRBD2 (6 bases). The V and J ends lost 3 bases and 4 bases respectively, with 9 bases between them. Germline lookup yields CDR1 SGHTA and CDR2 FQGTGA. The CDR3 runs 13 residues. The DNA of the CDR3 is TGTGCCAGCAGCTTCCGGGGAGGAGAGACCCAGTACTTC. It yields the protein CASSFRGGETQYF.

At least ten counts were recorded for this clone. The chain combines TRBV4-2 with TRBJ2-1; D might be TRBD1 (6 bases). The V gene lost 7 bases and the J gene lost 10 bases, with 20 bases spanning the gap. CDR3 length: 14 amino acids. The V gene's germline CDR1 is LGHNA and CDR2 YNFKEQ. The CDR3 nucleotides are TGTGCCAGCAACAAGGGGGTTGGCAATGGGGAGCAGTTCTTC. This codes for CASNKGVGNGEQFF.

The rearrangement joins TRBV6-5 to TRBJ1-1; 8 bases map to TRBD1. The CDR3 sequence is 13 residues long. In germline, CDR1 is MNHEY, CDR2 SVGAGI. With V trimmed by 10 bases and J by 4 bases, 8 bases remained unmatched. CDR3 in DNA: TGTGCCACCACGGACAGGGAGAGCACTGAAGCTTTCTTT. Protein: CATTDRESTEAFF.

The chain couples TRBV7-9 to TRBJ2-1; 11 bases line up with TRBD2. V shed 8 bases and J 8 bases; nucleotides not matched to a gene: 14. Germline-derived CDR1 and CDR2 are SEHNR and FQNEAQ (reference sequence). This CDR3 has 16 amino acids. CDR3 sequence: CASVLPGGTSGDEQFF. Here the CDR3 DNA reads TGTGCCAGCGTCCTGCCGGGGGGGACTAGCGGCGATGAGCAGTTCTTC. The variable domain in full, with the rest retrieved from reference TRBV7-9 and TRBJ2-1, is DTGVSQNPRHKITKRGQNVTFRCDPISEHNRLYWYRQTLGQGPEFLTYFQNEAQLEKSRLLSDRFSAERPKGSFSTLEIQRTEQGDSAMYLCASVLPGGTSGDEQFFGPGTRLTVL.

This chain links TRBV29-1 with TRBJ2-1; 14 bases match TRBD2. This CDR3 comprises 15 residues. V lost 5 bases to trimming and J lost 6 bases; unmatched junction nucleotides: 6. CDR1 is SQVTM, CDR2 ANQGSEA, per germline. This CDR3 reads CSVPGLAGGGNEQFF. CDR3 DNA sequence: TGCAGCGTTCCTGGACTAGCGGGAGGTGGCAATGAGCAGTTCTTC.

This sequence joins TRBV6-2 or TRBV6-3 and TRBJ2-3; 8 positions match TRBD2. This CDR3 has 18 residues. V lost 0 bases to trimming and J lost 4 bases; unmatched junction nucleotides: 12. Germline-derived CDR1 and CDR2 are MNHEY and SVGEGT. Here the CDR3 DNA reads TGTGCCAGCAGTTACTCATATAGCGACGGGAGGGGAGCAGATACGCAGTATTTT. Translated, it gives CASSYSYSDGRGADTQYF.

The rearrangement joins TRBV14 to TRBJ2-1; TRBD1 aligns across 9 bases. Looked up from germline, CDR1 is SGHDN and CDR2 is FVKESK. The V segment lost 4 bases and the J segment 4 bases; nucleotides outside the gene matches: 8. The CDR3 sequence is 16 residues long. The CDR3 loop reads CASSRTGTGNYNEQFF. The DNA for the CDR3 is TGTGCCAGCAGCCGAACCGGGACAGGGAATTACAATGAGCAGTTCTTC.

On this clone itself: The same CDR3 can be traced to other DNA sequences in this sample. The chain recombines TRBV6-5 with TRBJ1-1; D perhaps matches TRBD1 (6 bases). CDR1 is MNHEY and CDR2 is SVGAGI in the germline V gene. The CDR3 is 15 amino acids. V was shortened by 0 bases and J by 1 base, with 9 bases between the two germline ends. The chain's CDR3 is CASSYSARGNTEAFF. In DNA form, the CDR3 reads TGTGCCAGCAGTTACTCTGCCAGGGGGAACACTGAAGCTTTCTTT.

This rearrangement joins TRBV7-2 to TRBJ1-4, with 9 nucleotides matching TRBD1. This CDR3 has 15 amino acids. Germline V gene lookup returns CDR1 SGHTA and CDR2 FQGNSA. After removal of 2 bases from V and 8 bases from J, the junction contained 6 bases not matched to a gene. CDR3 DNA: TGTGCCAGCAGCTTACTACAGGGGGCGGGGGAAAAACTGTTTTTT. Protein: CASSLLQGAGEKLFF.

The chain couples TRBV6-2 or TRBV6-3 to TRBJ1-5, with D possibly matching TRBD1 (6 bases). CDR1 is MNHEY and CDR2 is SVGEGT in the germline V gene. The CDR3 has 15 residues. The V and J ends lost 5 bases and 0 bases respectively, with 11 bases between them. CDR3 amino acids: CASSRQVYSNQPQHF. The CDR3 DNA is TGTGCCAGCAGTCGACAGGTATATAGCAATCAGCCCCAGCATTTT.

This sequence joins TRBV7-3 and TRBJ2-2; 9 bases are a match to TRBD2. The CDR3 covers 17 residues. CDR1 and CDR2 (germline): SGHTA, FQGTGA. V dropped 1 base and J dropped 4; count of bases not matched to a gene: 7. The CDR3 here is CASSLSGTSPGTGELFF. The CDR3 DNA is TGTGCCAGCAGCTTAAGCGGGACTAGCCCCGGCACCGGGGAGCTGTTTTTT.

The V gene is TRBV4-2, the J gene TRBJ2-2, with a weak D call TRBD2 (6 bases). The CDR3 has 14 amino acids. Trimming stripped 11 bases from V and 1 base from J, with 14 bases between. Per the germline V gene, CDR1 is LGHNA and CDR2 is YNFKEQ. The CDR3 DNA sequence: TGTGCCGGCCGCCGGGACTTGAACACCGGGGAGCTGTTTTTT. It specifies CAGRRDLNTGELFF.

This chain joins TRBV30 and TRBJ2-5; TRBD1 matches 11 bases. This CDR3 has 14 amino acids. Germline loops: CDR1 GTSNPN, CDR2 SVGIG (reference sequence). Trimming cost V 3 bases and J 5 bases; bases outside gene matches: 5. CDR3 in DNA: TGTGCCTGGAGAAGGACAGGGGGCTTGGAGACCCAGTACTTC. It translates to CAWRRTGGLETQYF.

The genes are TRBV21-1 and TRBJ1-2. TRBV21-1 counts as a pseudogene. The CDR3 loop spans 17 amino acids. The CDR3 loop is CASSLPFRDSTSDGYTF. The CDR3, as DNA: TGTGCCAGCAGCCTCCCGTTCCGGGACTCTACATCGGATGGCTACACCTTC.

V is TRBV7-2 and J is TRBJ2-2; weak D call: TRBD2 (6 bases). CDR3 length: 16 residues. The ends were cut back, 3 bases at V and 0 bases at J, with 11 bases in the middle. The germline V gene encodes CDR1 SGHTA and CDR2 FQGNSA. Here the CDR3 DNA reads TGTGCCAGCAGCTTGGAGGGCATCCCGAACACCGGGGAGCTGTTTTTT. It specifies CASSLEGIPNTGELFF.

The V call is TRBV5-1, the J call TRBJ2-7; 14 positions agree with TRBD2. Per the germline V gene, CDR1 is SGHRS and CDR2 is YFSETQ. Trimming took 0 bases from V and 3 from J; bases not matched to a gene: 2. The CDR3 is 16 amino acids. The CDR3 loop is CASSLDGLAGGYEQYF. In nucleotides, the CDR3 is TGCGCCAGCAGCTTGGATGGACTAGCGGGAGGCTACGAGCAGTACTTC.

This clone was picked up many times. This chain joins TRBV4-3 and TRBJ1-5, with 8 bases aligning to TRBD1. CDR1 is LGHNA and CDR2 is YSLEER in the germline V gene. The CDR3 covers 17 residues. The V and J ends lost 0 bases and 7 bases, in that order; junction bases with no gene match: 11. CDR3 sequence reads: CASSQDPLTGEAQPQHF. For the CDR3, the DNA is TGCGCCAGCAGCCAAGATCCACTGACAGGGGAAGCACAGCCCCAGCATTTT.

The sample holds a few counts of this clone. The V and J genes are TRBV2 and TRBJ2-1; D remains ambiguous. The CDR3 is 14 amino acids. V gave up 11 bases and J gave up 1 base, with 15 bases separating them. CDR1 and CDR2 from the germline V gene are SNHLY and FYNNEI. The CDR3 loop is CAGARQRSYNEQFF. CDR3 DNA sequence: TGTGCCGGAGCGCGGCAGAGGTCCTACAATGAGCAGTTCTTC.

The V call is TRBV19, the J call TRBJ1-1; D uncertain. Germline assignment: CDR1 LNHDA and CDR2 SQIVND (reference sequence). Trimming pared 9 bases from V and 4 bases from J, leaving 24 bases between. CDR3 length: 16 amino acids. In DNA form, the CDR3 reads TGTGCCAGCACGAGCCCCTACGGGGAAGGAATCACTGAAGCTTTCTTT. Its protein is CASTSPYGEGITEAFF. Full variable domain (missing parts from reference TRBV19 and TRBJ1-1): DGGITQSPKYLFRKEGQNVTLSCEQNLNHDAMYWYRQDPGQGLRLIYYSQIVNDFQKGDIAEGYSVSREKKESFPLTVTSAQKNPTAFYLCASTSPYGEGITEAFFGQGTRLTVV.

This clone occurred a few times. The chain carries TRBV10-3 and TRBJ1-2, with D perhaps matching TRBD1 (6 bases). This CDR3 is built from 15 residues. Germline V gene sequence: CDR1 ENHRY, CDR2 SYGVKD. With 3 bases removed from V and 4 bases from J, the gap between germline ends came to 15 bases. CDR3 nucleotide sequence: TGTGCCATCAGTGACCCGGCGGACAGATTCTATGGCTACACCTTC. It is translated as CAISDPADRFYGYTF.

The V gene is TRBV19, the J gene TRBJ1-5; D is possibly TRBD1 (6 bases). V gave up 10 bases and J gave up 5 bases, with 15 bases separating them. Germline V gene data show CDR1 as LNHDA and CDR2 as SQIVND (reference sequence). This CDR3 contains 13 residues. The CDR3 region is CATDPRGDQPQHF. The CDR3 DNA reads TGTGCCACCGATCCCAGGGGAGATCAGCCCCAGCATTTT.

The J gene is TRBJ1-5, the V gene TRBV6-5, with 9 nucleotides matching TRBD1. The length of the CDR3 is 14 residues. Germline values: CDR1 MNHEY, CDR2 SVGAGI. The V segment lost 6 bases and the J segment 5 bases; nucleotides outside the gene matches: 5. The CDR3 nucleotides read TGTGCCAGCAGACACGGACAGGGGCATCAGCCCCAGCATTTT. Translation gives CASRHGQGHQPQHF.

The CDR3 spells CASSQRGTSGNEQFF. The CDR3 coding sequence is TGTGCCAGCAGCCAACGAGGGACTAGCGGCAATGAGCAGTTCTTC. The genes are TRBV4-2 and TRBJ2-1; 11 bases are shared with TRBD2. Germline-derived CDR1 and CDR2 are LGHNA and YNFKEQ. V gave up 2 bases and J gave up 6 bases; unmatched junction bases: 3. This CDR3 contains 15 residues.